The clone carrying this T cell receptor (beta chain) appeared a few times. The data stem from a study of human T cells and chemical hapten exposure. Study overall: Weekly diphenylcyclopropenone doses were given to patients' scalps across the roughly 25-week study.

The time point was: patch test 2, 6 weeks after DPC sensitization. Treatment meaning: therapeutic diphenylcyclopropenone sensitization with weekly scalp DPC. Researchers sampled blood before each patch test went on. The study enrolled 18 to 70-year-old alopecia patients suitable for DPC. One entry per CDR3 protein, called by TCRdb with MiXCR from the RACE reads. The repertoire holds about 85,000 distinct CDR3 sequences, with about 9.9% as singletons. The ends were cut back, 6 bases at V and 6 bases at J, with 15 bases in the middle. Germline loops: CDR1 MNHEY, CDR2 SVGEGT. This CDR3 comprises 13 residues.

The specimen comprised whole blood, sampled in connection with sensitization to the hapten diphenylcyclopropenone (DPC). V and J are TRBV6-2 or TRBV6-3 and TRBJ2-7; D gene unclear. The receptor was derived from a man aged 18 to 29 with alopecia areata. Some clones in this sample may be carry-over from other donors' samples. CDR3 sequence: CASSHGSAAEQYF. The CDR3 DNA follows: TGTGCCAGCAGCCACGGGTCGGCAGCCGAGCAGTACTTC.